This TCR beta chain came from a study of blood T cell repertoires in COVID-19. This CDR3 comprises 15 residues. Between the trimmed V and J ends, which lost 3 bases and 4 bases, there was a span of 15 bases. The V gene's germline CDR1 is LNHDA and CDR2 SQIVND (reference sequence). Repertoires were generated with immunoSEQ multiplex PCR, while TCRdb's copy carries only in-frame clones and drops some. In the table there are some 170,000 clones, approximately 84% of which are singletons. This clone was found once. This TCR was recovered from a human donor with acute COVID-19. The donor label of this sample is uncertain. This chain joins TRBV19 and TRBJ1-2; D is ambiguous. The specimen was PBMCs or T cells enriched from blood (not recorded which). The CDR3 bases are TGTGCCAGTAGTATTGGTCCGGGAGGCTCCTATGGCTACACCTTC. As protein: CASSIGPGGSYGYTF.